This record looks at one T cell receptor (beta chain) sequence and its context. TCRdb's table, derived via immunoSEQ multiplex PCR, lists solely in-frame clones and lacks some. The sample carries some 250,000 clones, around 82% recorded once. This CDR3 is built from 15 residues. V shed 4 bases and J shed 2 bases, with 15 bases lying between them. Germline V lookup: CDR1 SEHNR, CDR2 FQNEAQ (reference sequence). The data were obtained in a study of blood T cell repertoires in COVID-19. Background on the study: PBMCs, B-cell-depleted T cells, or T cells provided the cDNA or gDNA that made up the material.

The gene calls are TRBV7-9 and TRBJ2-7; a possible D gene is TRBD2 (6 bases). This receptor was identified in a man aged 35-49 years with active or convalescent COVID-19. Sequenced sample: peripheral blood. The chain's CDR3 is CASSSEGGITYEQYF. For the CDR3, the DNA is TGTGCCAGCAGCTCAGAGGGCGGGATTACCTACGAGCAGTACTTC.